The T cell receptor (beta chain) described here comes from a study of somatic mutations in cytotoxic T cells in rheumatoid arthritis. The junction had 15 bases not matched to a gene; V was cut back by 7 bases and J by 9 bases. Germline assignment: CDR1 SQVTM and CDR2 ANQGSEA. The CDR3 is made up of 16 amino acids. Assay: immunoSEQ multiplex PCR; the TCRdb copy retains only in-frame clones and omits some. Of approximately 23,000 clones in the sample, roughly 74% were seen once. This chain connects TRBV29-1 to TRBJ2-3, with 14 bases fitting TRBD2. The sample consisted of CD8+ T cells sorted from blood. The receptor was derived from an adult with rheumatoid arthritis. DNA for the CDR3: TGCAGCGCAAGGGACAGGGGAGGACTAGCGGGAGGCACGCAGTATTTT. It encodes CSARDRGGLAGGTQYF.